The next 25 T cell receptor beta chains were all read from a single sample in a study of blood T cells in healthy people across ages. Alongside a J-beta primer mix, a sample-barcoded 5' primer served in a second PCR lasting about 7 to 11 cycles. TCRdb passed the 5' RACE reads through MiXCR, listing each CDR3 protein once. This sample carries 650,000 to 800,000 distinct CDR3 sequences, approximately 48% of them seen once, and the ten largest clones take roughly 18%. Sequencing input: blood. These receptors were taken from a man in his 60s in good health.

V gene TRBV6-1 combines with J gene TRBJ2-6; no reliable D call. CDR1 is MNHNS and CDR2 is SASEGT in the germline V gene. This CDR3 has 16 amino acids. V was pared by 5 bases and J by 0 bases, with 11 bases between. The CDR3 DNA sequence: TGTGCCAGCAGTTTTTACCGGACCTCTGGGGCCAACGTCCTGACTTTC. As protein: CASSFYRTSGANVLTF.

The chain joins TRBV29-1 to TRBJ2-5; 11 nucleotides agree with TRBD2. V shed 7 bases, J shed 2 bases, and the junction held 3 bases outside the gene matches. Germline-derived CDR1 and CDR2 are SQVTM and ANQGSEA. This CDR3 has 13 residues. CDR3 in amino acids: CSAPSGGQETQYF. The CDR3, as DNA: TGCAGCGCCCCTAGCGGGGGGCAAGAGACCCAGTACTTC.

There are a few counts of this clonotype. CDR3 bases: TGTGCCTGGAGTCCCACGACAGATACGCAGTATTTT. Protein sequence: CAWSPTTDTQYF. The chain combines TRBV30 with TRBJ2-3; D not resolved. There are 12 residues in the CDR3. CDR1 is GTSNPN, CDR2 SVGIG, per germline (reference sequence). V lost 2 bases, J lost 3 bases, and 6 bases lay in between.

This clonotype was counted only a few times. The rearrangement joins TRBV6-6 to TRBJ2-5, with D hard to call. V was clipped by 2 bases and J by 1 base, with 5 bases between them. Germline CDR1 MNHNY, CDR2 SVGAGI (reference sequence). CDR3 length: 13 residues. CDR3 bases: TGTGCCAGCAGTTACAGGCCCCAAGAGACCCAGTACTTC. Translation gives CASSYRPQETQYF.

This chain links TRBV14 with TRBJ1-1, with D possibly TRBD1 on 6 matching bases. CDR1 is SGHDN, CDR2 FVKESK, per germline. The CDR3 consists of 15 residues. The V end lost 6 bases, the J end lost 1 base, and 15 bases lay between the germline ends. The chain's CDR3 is CASSQQGLKNTEAFF. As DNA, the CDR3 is TGTGCCAGCAGTCAACAGGGACTCAAGAACACTGAAGCTTTCTTT. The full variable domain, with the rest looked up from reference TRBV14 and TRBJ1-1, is EAGVTQFPSHSVIEKGQTVTLRCDPISGHDNLYWYRRVMGKEIKFLLHFVKESKQDESGMPNNRFLAERTGGTYSTLKVQPAELEDSGVYFCASSQQGLKNTEAFFGQGTRLTVV.

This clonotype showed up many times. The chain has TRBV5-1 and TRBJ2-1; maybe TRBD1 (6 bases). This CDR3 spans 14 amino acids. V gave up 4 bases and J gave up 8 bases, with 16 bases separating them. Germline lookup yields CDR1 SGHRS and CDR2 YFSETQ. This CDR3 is CASSRTRGADEQFF. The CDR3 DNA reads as TGCGCCAGCAGCCGAACCAGGGGAGCGGATGAGCAGTTCTTC.

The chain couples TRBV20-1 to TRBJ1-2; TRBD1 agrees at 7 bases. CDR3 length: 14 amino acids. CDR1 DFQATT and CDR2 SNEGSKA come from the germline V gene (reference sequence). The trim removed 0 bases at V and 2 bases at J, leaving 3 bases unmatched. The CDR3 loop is CSARDQGGNYGYTF. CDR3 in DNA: TGCAGTGCTAGAGATCAGGGGGGAAACTATGGCTACACCTTC.

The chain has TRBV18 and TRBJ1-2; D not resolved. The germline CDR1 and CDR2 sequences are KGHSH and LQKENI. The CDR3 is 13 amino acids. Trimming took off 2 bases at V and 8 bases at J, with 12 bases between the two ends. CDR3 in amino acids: CASSPNREWGYTF. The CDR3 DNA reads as TGTGCCAGCTCACCAAACCGGGAATGGGGCTACACCTTC.

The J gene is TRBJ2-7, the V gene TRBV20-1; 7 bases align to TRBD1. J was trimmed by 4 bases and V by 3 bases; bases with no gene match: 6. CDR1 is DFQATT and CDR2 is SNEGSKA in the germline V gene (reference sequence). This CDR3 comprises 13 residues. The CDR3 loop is CSASSGGKYEQYF. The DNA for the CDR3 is TGCAGTGCTAGTTCAGGGGGAAAGTACGAGCAGTACTTC.

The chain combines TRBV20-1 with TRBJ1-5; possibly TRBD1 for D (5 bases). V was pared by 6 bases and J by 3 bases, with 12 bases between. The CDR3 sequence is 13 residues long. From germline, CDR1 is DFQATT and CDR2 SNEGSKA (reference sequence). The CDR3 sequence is CSAGGRDNQPQHF. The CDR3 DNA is TGCAGTGCGGGGGGACGGGACAATCAGCCCCAGCATTTT.

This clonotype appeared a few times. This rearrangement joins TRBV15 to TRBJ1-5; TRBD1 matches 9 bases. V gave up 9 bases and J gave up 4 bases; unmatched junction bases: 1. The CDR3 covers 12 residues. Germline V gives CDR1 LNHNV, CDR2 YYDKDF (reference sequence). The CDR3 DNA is TGTGCCACAGGGACAGGGAATCAGCCCCAGCATTTT. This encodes CATGTGNQPQHF.

In nucleotides, the CDR3 is TGTGCCAGCAGCGCCAGCGGCCGGCGGAGCACAGATACGCAGTATTTT. Translated: CASSASGRRSTDTQYF. This chain uses TRBV7-2 with TRBJ2-3; possibly TRBD2 for D (5 bases). CDR3 length: 16 residues. Germline V gene data show CDR1 as SGHTA and CDR2 as FQGNSA. V was pared by 5 bases and J by 0 bases, with 15 bases between.

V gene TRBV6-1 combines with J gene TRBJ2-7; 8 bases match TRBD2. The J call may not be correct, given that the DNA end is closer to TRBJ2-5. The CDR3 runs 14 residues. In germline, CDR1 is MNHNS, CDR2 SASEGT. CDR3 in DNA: TGTGCCAGCAGGAGGGGGACTAGGGGAGGGACCCAGTACTTC. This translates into CASRRGTRGGTQYF.

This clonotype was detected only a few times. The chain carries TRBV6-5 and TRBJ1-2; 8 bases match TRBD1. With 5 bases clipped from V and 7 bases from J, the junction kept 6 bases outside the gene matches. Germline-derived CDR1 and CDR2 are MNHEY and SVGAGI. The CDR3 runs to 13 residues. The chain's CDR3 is CASSADRASGYTF. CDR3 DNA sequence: TGTGCCAGCAGTGCGGACAGGGCGAGTGGCTACACCTTC.

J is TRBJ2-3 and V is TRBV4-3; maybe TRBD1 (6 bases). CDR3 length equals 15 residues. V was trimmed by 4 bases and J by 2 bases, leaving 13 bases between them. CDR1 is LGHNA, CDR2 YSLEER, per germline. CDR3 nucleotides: TGCGCCAGCAGCCCACAGTGGGGGCTCACAGATACGCAGTATTTT. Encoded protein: CASSPQWGLTDTQYF.

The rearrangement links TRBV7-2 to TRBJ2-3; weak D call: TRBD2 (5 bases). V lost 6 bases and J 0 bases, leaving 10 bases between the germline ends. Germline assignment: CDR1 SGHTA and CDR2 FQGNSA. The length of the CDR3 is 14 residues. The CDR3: CASRYSGSTDTQYF. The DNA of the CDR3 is TGTGCCAGCAGATACTCGGGGAGCACAGATACGCAGTATTTT.

Here the CDR3 reads CASSHSGQGRPKETQYF. The CDR3, as DNA: TGTGCCAGTTCCCACTCGGGACAGGGGAGACCTAAAGAGACCCAGTACTTC. The chain is built from TRBV19 and TRBJ2-4, with 10 bases that match TRBD1. The DNA end is a closer match to TRBJ2-5, so the J assignment may be wrong. CDR3 length: 17 residues. Germline values: CDR1 LNHDA, CDR2 SQIVND (reference sequence).

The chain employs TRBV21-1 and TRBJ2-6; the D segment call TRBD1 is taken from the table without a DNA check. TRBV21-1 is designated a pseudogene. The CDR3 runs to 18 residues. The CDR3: CASSMLRTASSGANVQTF. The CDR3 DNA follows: TGTGCCAGCAGCATGTTAAGGACAGCCAGCTCTGGGGCCAACGTCCAGACTTTC.

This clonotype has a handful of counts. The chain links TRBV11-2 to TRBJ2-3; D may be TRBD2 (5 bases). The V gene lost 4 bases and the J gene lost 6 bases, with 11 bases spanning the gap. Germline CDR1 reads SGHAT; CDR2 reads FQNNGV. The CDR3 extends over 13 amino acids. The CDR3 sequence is CASSSGIRDTQYF. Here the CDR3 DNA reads TGTGCCAGCAGCTCCGGGATAAGGGATACGCAGTATTTT.

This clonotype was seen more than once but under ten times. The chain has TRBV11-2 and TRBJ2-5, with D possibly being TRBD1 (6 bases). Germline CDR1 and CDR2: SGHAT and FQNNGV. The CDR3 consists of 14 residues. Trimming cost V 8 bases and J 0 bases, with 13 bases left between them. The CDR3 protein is CASAKGVYQETQYF. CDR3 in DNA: TGTGCCAGCGCGAAGGGGGTATACCAAGAGACCCAGTACTTC.

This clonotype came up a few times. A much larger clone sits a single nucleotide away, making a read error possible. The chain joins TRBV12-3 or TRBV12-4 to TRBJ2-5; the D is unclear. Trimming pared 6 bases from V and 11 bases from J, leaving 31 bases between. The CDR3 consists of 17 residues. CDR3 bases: TGTGCCAGCAGCCTACTTACGACCAGCTTAGGGCACAATGAGCAGTACTTC. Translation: CASSLLTTSLGHNEQYF.

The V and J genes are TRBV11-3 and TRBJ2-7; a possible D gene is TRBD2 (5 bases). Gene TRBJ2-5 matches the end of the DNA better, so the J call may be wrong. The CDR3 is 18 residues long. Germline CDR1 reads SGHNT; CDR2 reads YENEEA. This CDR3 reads CASSARSTGVVPGETQYF. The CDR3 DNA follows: TGTGCCAGCAGCGCCCGATCTACCGGGGTCGTTCCTGGGGAGACCCAGTACTTC.

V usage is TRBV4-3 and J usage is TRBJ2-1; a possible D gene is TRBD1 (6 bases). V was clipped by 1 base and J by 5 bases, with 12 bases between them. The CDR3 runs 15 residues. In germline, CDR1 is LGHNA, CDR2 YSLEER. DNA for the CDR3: TGCGCCAGCAGCCAAGGCCGCCGGGACAACAATGAGCAGTTCTTC. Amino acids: CASSQGRRDNNEQFF.

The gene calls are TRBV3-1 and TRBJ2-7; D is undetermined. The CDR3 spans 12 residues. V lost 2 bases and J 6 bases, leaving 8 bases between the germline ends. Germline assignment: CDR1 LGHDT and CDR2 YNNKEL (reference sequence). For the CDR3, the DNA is TGTGCCAGCAGCCAACGGACGAGCGAGCAGTACTTC. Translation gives CASSQRTSEQYF.

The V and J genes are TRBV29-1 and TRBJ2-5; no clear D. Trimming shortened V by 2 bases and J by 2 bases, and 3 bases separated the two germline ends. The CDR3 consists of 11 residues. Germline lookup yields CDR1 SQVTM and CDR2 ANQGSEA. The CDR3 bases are TGCAGCGTTGAACCTCAAGAGACCCAGTACTTC. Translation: CSVEPQETQYF. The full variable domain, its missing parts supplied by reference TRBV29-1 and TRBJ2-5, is SAVISQKPSRDICQRGTSLTIQCQVDSQVTMMFWYRQQPGQSLTLIATANQGSEATYESGFVIDKFPISRPNLTFSTLTVSNMSPEDSSIYLCSVEPQETQYFGPGTRLLVL.